This TCR beta chain was identified during a study of cytomegalovirus exposure and HLA in healthy donors. PCR was performed using 60 Vbeta and 13 Jbeta primers. In the authors' methods: An analysis performed later counted around 80 million unique TCR beta chains (roughly 9.9 million of them shared). TCRdb's copy holds only in-frame clones and misses some; the assay was immunoSEQ multiplex PCR. The V and J calls and clone size are taken from that table; D and trimming were inferred from the DNA. The profile shows about 150,000 clones, over 75% of them singletons. Per germline, CDR1 SGHVS and CDR2 FQNEAQ. The CDR3 totals 13 residues. Trimming cost V 6 bases and J 6 bases; bases outside gene matches: 4.

The rearrangement joins TRBV7-8 to TRBJ2-1; 8 bases line up with TRBD1. This clonotype originated in a middle-aged woman in good health and CMV-seropositive. The sample comprised PBMCs. DNA for the CDR3: TGTGCCAGCAGTCTTGACAGGGGCAATGAGCAGTTCTTC. It specifies CASSLDRGNEQFF.